This record covers a single TCR beta chain. Its cognate antigen is unknown. This sample is part of a study of PD-1 blockade in classical Hodgkin lymphoma. Assay: immunoSEQ multiplex PCR; the TCRdb copy retains only in-frame clones and omits some. Of about 14,000 clones detected, roughly 77% appear once; the ten largest clones hold roughly 24%. There was relapse after autologous stem cell transplantation in every patient, and there was variation in brentuximab vedotin exposure. The CDR3 covers 13 residues. Trimming removed 2 bases at V and 5 bases at J, with 10 bases between. CDR1 and CDR2 from the germline V gene are MDHEN and SYDVKM. Regarding the study as a whole: The authors excluded patients who started nivolumab under 1 year after ASCT. Causes of the repertoire differences remain undefined, possibly disease activity or prior therapy. Significant TCR diversity gains by C4D1 occurred in CD4+ but not CD8+ cells.

This sequence was found in a human donor with classical Hodgkin lymphoma. The starting material was peripheral blood mononuclear cells (PBMCs), obtained at baseline. This chain joins TRBV28 and TRBJ2-7; no definite D call. The CDR3 loop reads CASSLEQDNEQYF. In DNA, the CDR3 is TGTGCCAGCAGTTTAGAACAAGACAACGAGCAGTACTTC.